These 32 T cell receptor beta chains were all obtained from the same sample, sequenced in a study of blood T cell repertoires in COVID-19. Sequencing was performed with immunoSEQ multiplex PCR; in TCRdb, only in-frame clones are kept and a portion is missing. The table records tens of thousands of clones, approximately 86% of them present only once. Sequencing was carried out using peripheral blood. The origin of the receptors is a man in his 70s with acute or convalescent COVID-19.

This clone has more than one count but fewer than ten. The CDR3 sequence is CATNRGLLNEKLFF. As DNA, the CDR3 is TGTGCCACCAACAGGGGGCTCCTAAATGAAAAACTGTTTTTT. V and J are TRBV6-5 and TRBJ1-4, with TRBD1 matching 9 bases. Trimming took 10 bases from V and 5 from J; bases not matched to a gene: 8. This CDR3 region has 14 residues. Germline lookup yields CDR1 MNHEY and CDR2 SVGAGI.

The CDR3 DNA reads as TGTGCCAGCAGCCGAGCCCAGCGGGCCGGGGAGCTGTTTTTT. Its translation: CASSRAQRAGELFF. This chain joins TRBV7-8 and TRBJ2-2; weak D call: TRBD2 (6 bases). The length of the CDR3 is 14 residues. Germline assignment: CDR1 SGHVS and CDR2 FQNEAQ. V lost 5 bases and J lost 6, with 13 bases in between.

V is TRBV12-3 or TRBV12-4 and J is TRBJ1-2; no clear D. Trimming took 3 bases from V and 7 from J, leaving 12 bases between them. This CDR3 spans 13 amino acids. The CDR3 sequence is CASSFGGESGYTF. The CDR3 bases are TGTGCCAGCAGTTTTGGCGGGGAGTCTGGCTACACCTTC.

This clone has only one observation. The chain couples TRBV28 to TRBJ1-2; 7 nucleotides align to TRBD1. V shed 1 base and J 2 bases; nucleotides not matched to a gene: 1. The CDR3 totals 14 residues. Germline V gene lookup returns CDR1 MDHEN and CDR2 SYDVKM. CDR3 sequence (DNA): TGTGCCAGCAGTTTATTGACAGGGAACTATGGCTACACCTTC. Translating it yields CASSLLTGNYGYTF.

The chain carries TRBV4-2 and TRBJ2-3, with D possibly TRBD2 on 6 matching bases. The CDR3 length is 15 residues. V lost 0 bases to trimming and J lost 3 bases, with 10 bases between them. Germline lookup yields CDR1 LGHNA and CDR2 YNFKEQ. The CDR3 DNA follows: TGTGCCAGCAGCCAAGAGGCGGGACGGACAGATACGCAGTATTTT. This gives the protein CASSQEAGRTDTQYF.

V usage is TRBV3-1 (or the pseudogene TRBV3-2) and J usage is TRBJ2-4; D remains unclear. Germline CDR1 and CDR2: LGHDT and YNNKEL (reference sequence). The V end was cut by 6 bases, the J end by 2 bases, with 8 bases between. The CDR3 consists of 13 residues. The CDR3 nucleotides read TGTGCCAGCAGTTCTTATACCAAAAACATTCAGTACTTC. It codes for CASSSYTKNIQYF.

The V and J genes are TRBV30 and TRBJ2-1; 14 bases line up with TRBD2. V lost 0 bases and J lost 6; bases outside the gene matches: 1. Germline V gene data show CDR1 as GTSNPN and CDR2 as SVGIG (reference sequence). The CDR3 covers 15 residues. The CDR3 bases are TGTGCCTGGAGTGTGGGACTAGCGGGAGCCAATGAGCAGTTCTTC. Translation gives CAWSVGLAGANEQFF.

The CDR3 region is CASSDHYLPGQFF. CDR3 DNA: TGTGCCAGCAGTGACCACTACCTCCCTGGGCAGTTCTTC. The chain has TRBV2 and TRBJ2-1; no clear D gene. Deletions cut 3 bases from V and 12 bases from J, with 15 bases between. Germline V gives CDR1 SNHLY, CDR2 FYNNEI. This CDR3 is 13 amino acids long.

The genes are TRBV10-2 and TRBJ2-5, with D unclear. The CDR3 is 14 amino acids. Germline-derived CDR1 and CDR2 are WSHSY and SAAADI. V was cut by 4 bases and J by 0 bases, with 9 bases left in between. CDR3 in amino acids: CASSVRSYQETQYF. The CDR3 coding sequence is TGCGCCAGCAGTGTGAGGTCGTACCAAGAGACCCAGTACTTC.

The CDR3 protein is CACFRDGGKAFF. The DNA of the CDR3 is TGTGCCTGTTTTCGCGACGGAGGGAAAGCTTTCTTT. The genes are TRBV30 and TRBJ1-1; D is undetermined. The CDR3 is 12 residues long. Germline CDR1 GTSNPN, CDR2 SVGIG (reference sequence). V lost 6 bases and J lost 9, with 17 bases in between.

This chain uses TRBV5-8 with TRBJ2-5; 11 nucleotides line up with TRBD2. Germline V gene data show CDR1 as SGHTS and CDR2 as YDEGEE. J lost 0 bases, V lost 4 bases, and 5 bases had no gene match. The CDR3 length is 16 residues. The CDR3 region has the DNA TGTGCCAGCAGCCCCACTAGCGGGGGAGACCAAGAGACCCAGTACTTC. Protein product: CASSPTSGGDQETQYF.

This clone was found once. The chain is built from TRBV18 and TRBJ2-7, with TRBD2 as a possible D gene (6 bases). This CDR3 is built from 13 residues. Germline V gene sequence: CDR1 KGHSH, CDR2 LQKENI. Trimming took 3 bases from V and 7 from J, leaving 13 bases between them. CDR3 loop: CASSPVGSGEQYF. The CDR3 nucleotides are TGTGCCAGCTCACCGGTCGGTAGCGGTGAGCAGTACTTC.

The chain uses TRBV6-2 or TRBV6-3 and TRBJ1-5; D uncertain. Germline lookup yields CDR1 MNHEY and CDR2 SVGEGT. The CDR3 is 14 amino acids. V lost 2 bases and J 6 bases, leaving 11 bases between the germline ends. CDR3 residues: CASSYGAAGQPQHF. CDR3 in DNA: TGTGCCAGCAGTTACGGAGCGGCTGGTCAGCCCCAGCATTTT.

This sequence joins TRBV15 and TRBJ2-1; 14 bases map to TRBD2. Germline values: CDR1 LNHNV, CDR2 YYDKDF (reference sequence). Trimming removed 4 bases from V and 2 bases from J; junction bases left unmatched: 7. This CDR3 comprises 18 residues. The chain's CDR3 is CATSKPGTSGRPYNEQFF. CDR3 nucleotide sequence: TGTGCCACCAGCAAGCCCGGGACTAGCGGGAGACCCTACAATGAGCAGTTCTTC.

The rearrangement joins TRBV9 to TRBJ2-7; unclear D gene. The germline gives CDR1 SGDLS, CDR2 YYNGEE. This CDR3 is 17 amino acids long. The V and J ends lost 4 bases and 1 base respectively, with 21 bases between them. The CDR3 sequence: CASSPPARVGRSYEQYF. The CDR3 DNA follows: TGTGCCAGCAGCCCTCCCGCACGGGTAGGAAGATCCTACGAGCAGTACTTC.

The rearrangement uses TRBV6-1 and TRBJ2-2; D not resolved. This CDR3 has 15 residues. V lost 0 bases and J 7 bases, leaving 12 bases between the germline ends. Germline V lookup: CDR1 MNHNS, CDR2 SASEGT. The CDR3 DNA is TGTGCCAGCAGTGAAGCGCGAGGTGGCAGCGGGGAGCTGTTTTTT. The encoded protein is CASSEARGGSGELFF.

This clone occurred a few times. The chain carries TRBV5-4 and TRBJ2-3; D perhaps matches TRBD1 (5 bases). V lost 2 bases and J lost 0, with 10 bases in between. The length of the CDR3 is 15 residues. From germline, CDR1 is SGHNT and CDR2 YYREEE (reference sequence). The DNA for the CDR3 is TGTGCCAGCAGCTTCAGGGATCCTAGCACAGATACGCAGTATTTT. It is translated as CASSFRDPSTDTQYF.

The chain has TRBV3-1 (or the pseudogene TRBV3-2) and TRBJ2-5; TRBD1 matches 7 bases. Germline V gene data show CDR1 as LGHDT and CDR2 as YNNKEL (reference sequence). This CDR3 contains 17 residues. The J segment lost 4 bases and the V segment lost 4 bases, leaving 15 bases of the junction unmatched. The CDR3 protein is CASSRYEGSRQGETQYF. As DNA, the CDR3 is TGTGCCAGCAGCCGCTACGAAGGGTCCCGACAGGGAGAGACCCAGTACTTC.

This clone was detected once. The rearrangement links TRBV18 to TRBJ2-4; a weak D match, TRBD2 (5 bases). This CDR3 is 13 amino acids long. The germline V gene has CDR1 KGHSH and CDR2 LQKENI. V lost 5 bases to trimming and J lost 0 bases, with 5 bases between them. CDR3 DNA sequence: TGTGCCAGCTCAGGACTAGCCAAAAACATTCAGTACTTC. This translates into CASSGLAKNIQYF.

The chain couples TRBV9 to TRBJ2-3; D is possibly TRBD2 (6 bases). This CDR3 has 15 residues. Germline V CDR1 and CDR2: SGDLS, YYNGEE. Trimming shortened V by 0 bases and J by 1 base, and 9 bases separated the two germline ends. The CDR3 protein is CASSVAASGTDTQYF. CDR3 nucleotides: TGTGCCAGCAGCGTAGCTGCTAGCGGCACAGATACGCAGTATTTT.

This chain links TRBV6-6 with TRBJ2-2, with TRBD2 identical over 7 bases. The ends lost 5 bases at V and 3 bases at J; junction bases unmatched: 6. In germline, CDR1 is MNHNY, CDR2 SVGAGI (reference sequence). This CDR3 spans 15 amino acids. The CDR3 DNA follows: TGTGCCAGCAGTGCCCGGGGGGAGGACACCGGGGAGCTGTTTTTT. Protein: CASSARGEDTGELFF.

The gene calls are TRBV5-1 and TRBJ1-6; 7 bases align to TRBD1. The V gene end was trimmed by 4 bases and the J gene end by 4 bases; junction bases not matched to a gene: 5. Germline-derived CDR1 and CDR2 are SGHRS and YFSETQ. CDR3 length: 15 residues. CDR3 in DNA: TGCGCCAGCAGCGCGGGACAGTTTTATAATTCACCCCTCCACTTT. Its protein is CASSAGQFYNSPLHF.

The chain is built from TRBV7-2 and TRBJ2-7; D is undetermined. The CDR3 has 14 amino acids. Germline V CDR1 and CDR2: SGHTA, FQGNSA. V was pared by 1 base and J by 3 bases, with 10 bases between. CDR3 loop: CASSLGDSSYEQYF. CDR3 bases: TGTGCCAGCAGCTTAGGCGATAGCAGCTACGAGCAGTACTTC.

The V call is TRBV4-1, the J call TRBJ1-2, with D unresolved. CDR1 MGHRA and CDR2 YSYEKL come from the germline V gene. The length of the CDR3 is 16 residues. V lost 4 bases and J lost 0, with 15 bases in between. CDR3: CASSLMRPGTNYGYTF. DNA of the CDR3: TGCGCCAGCAGCCTCATGAGGCCGGGAACTAACTATGGCTACACCTTC.

This rearrangement joins TRBV13 to TRBJ1-1, with 11 bases lining up with TRBD1. The CDR3 runs to 17 residues. V lost 5 bases, J lost 3 bases, and 11 bases stayed unmatched. Germline values: CDR1 PRHDT, CDR2 FYEKMQ (reference sequence). The CDR3 coding sequence is TGTGCCAGCAGCCACCGGACAGGGGGCCACGTGGACACTGAAGCTTTCTTT. It encodes CASSHRTGGHVDTEAFF.

The genes are TRBV27 and TRBJ1-6; D possibly corresponds to TRBD1 (5 bases). Germline CDR1 is MNHEY and CDR2 is SMNVEV (reference sequence). With 4 bases removed from V and 3 bases from J, the gap between germline ends came to 10 bases. The CDR3 length is 15 residues. Here the CDR3 reads CASSSQGLYNSPLHF. CDR3 coding DNA: TGTGCCAGCAGTTCCCAGGGCCTCTATAATTCACCCCTCCACTTT.

As to this clone: A junction end diverges from the germline sequence, so it may reflect a read error. For the CDR3, the DNA is TGTGCCAGCAGTTTAAAGGGGGCGAACTCCGGGGAGCTGTTTTTT. Amino acids: CASSLKGANSGELFF. V is TRBV27 and J is TRBJ2-2; 7 bases match TRBD1. Germline V gene data show CDR1 as MNHEY and CDR2 as SMNVEV (reference sequence). CDR3 length equals 15 residues.

The chain combines TRBV6-5 with TRBJ1-2; TRBD1 is a possible D gene (5 bases). The V gene lost 0 bases and the J gene lost 7 bases, with 9 bases spanning the gap. This CDR3 comprises 13 residues. Germline CDR1 reads MNHEY; CDR2 reads SVGAGI. The CDR3: CASSYSRGIGYTF. The DNA for the CDR3 is TGTGCCAGCAGTTACTCTAGGGGAATTGGCTACACCTTC.

The CDR3 sequence: CASSQDMGLALGQMYNEQFF. Here the CDR3 DNA reads TGCGCCAGCAGCCAAGACATGGGTCTCGCGCTGGGACAGATGTACAATGAGCAGTTCTTC. This sequence joins TRBV4-1 and TRBJ2-1, with TRBD1 matching over 7 bases. V trimming: 0 bases; J trimming: 4 bases; junction bases outside the gene matches: 18. Germline CDR1 reads MGHRA; CDR2 reads YSYEKL. This CDR3 has 20 residues.

The chain employs TRBV7-9 and TRBJ1-3; 7 bases map to TRBD1. Trimming took 5 bases from V and 0 from J; bases not matched to a gene: 4. The CDR3 contains 15 residues. Germline CDR1 reads SEHNR; CDR2 reads FQNEAQ (reference sequence). This chain's CDR3 is CASSNRGSSGNTIYF. The CDR3 nucleotides are TGTGCCAGCAGCAACAGGGGAAGCTCTGGAAACACCATATATTTT.

The V and J genes are TRBV28 and TRBJ1-5, with D tentatively TRBD1 (6 bases). Germline lookup yields CDR1 MDHEN and CDR2 SYDVKM. Between the trimmed V and J ends, which lost 5 bases and 2 bases, there was a span of 28 bases. The CDR3 consists of 20 residues. CDR3 bases: TGTGCCAGCAGTGCTTACGAAACAGGGTATGGGGGTTTTGGCAATCAGCCCCAGCATTTT. This sequence encodes CASSAYETGYGGFGNQPQHF. Using reference TRBV28 and TRBJ1-5 for the parts outside the CDR3, the full variable domain is DVKVTQSSRYLVKRTGEKVFLECVQDMDHENMFWYRQDPGLGLRLIYFSYDVKMKEKGDIPEGYSVSREKKERFSLILESASTNQTSMYLCASSAYETGYGGFGNQPQHFGDGTRLSIL.

V is TRBV21-1 and J is TRBJ2-1; TRBD2 was called by the table and not checked on the DNA. TRBV21-1 is a pseudogene locus. This CDR3 region has 19 residues. The CDR3 DNA sequence: TGTGCCAGCAGCACCTCAGGTGTAGCGGGAATGAAGCTATACAATGAGCAGTTCTTC. Amino acids: CASSTSGVAGMKLYNEQFF.